The 28 T cell receptor beta chains in this list originate from one sample, sequenced in a study of CXCR4 blockade with PD-1 therapy in pancreatic cancer. Data came from immunoSEQ multiplex PCR; TCRdb stores just in-frame clones and leaves some out. The sample includes some 540 clones, around 45% of them seen just once. Sequenced material: tumor tissue. These receptors were obtained from a human donor with pancreatic ductal adenocarcinoma.

This clone was counted between two and nine times. The chain carries TRBV6-8 and TRBJ1-3; D is uncertain. Germline lookup yields CDR1 MNHGY and CDR2 SAAAGT. Trimming left V 2 bases short and J 2 bases short, with 13 bases between. The CDR3 sequence is 16 residues long. The CDR3, as DNA: TGTGCCAGCAGTTACGCCCCCATGGCACCTGGAAACACCATATATTTT. It specifies CASSYAPMAPGNTIYF.

Of note for this clone: The same CDR3 also results from other DNA sequences found in this sample. The chain carries TRBV25-1 and TRBJ2-5; no reliable D call. V lost 0 bases and J lost 2, with 10 bases in between. CDR1 and CDR2 (germline): MGHDK, SYGVNS. This CDR3 region has 15 residues. The CDR3 loop is CASSEYKGRQETQYF. The DNA for the CDR3 is TGTGCCAGCAGTGAATATAAAGGCAGACAAGAGACCCAGTACTTC.

This CDR3 reads CASSYVDGQETQYF. DNA for the CDR3: TGTGCCAGCAGTTACGTGGATGGCCAAGAGACCCAGTACTTC. This chain joins TRBV6-8 and TRBJ2-5; D ambiguous. Trimming took off 2 bases at V and 1 base at J, with 8 bases between the two ends. Per the germline V gene, CDR1 is MNHGY and CDR2 is SAAAGT. The CDR3 covers 14 residues.

This clone showed up just a few times. The chain carries TRBV9 and TRBJ1-1, with TRBD1 as a possible D gene (6 bases). V lost 2 bases and J 3 bases, leaving 11 bases between the germline ends. CDR1 and CDR2 from the germline V gene are SGDLS and YYNGEE. This CDR3 is built from 14 residues. CDR3 loop: CASSVTTGDTEAFF. In DNA, the CDR3 is TGTGCCAGCAGCGTGACGACAGGAGACACTGAAGCTTTCTTT.

The DNA of the CDR3 is TGTGCCTGGAGGAGGGGGCCGGATACGCAGTATTTT. This encodes CAWRRGPDTQYF. V and J are TRBV30 and TRBJ2-3; 7 bases fit TRBD1. The germline V gene has CDR1 GTSNPN and CDR2 SVGIG (reference sequence). V gave up 3 bases and J gave up 6 bases; unmatched junction bases: 3. The CDR3 sequence is 12 residues long. Variable domain in full (rest from reference TRBV30 and TRBJ2-3): SQTIHQWPATLVQPVGSPLSLECTVEGTSNPNLYWYRQAAGRGLQLLFYSVGIGQISSEVPQNLSASRPQDRQFILSSKKLLLSDSGFYLCAWRRGPDTQYFGPGTRLTVL.

This chain's CDR3 is CAISESNPGYNEQFF. The CDR3 bases are TGTGCCATCAGTGAGTCGAATCCGGGGTACAATGAGCAGTTCTTC. The rearrangement uses TRBV10-3 and TRBJ2-1; TRBD2 is a possible D gene (5 bases). Germline values: CDR1 ENHRY, CDR2 SYGVKD. The germline V and J ends were trimmed by 0 bases and 4 bases, with 10 bases remaining between them. The CDR3 is 15 residues long.

The CDR3 here is CSVEGTGGHTEAFF. The CDR3 coding sequence is TGCAGCGTTGAAGGGACAGGGGGGCACACTGAAGCTTTCTTT. V is TRBV29-1 and J is TRBJ1-1; 10 nucleotides align to TRBD1. The CDR3 is 14 residues long. Germline V lookup: CDR1 SQVTM, CDR2 ANQGSEA. The V gene end was trimmed by 1 base and the J gene end by 3 bases; junction bases not matched to a gene: 2. Combining the CDR3 with reference TRBV29-1 and TRBJ1-1 gives the whole variable domain SAVISQKPSRDICQRGTSLTIQCQVDSQVTMMFWYRQQPGQSLTLIATANQGSEATYESGFVIDKFPISRPNLTFSTLTVSNMSPEDSSIYLCSVEGTGGHTEAFFGQGTRLTVV.

The chain recombines TRBV4-1 with TRBJ2-5; 8 bases align to TRBD1. This CDR3 has 14 residues. Trimming took 4 bases from V and 5 from J; bases not matched to a gene: 6. The germline V gene encodes CDR1 MGHRA and CDR2 YSYEKL. CDR3 residues: CASSPGQARETQYF. The CDR3 bases are TGCGCCAGCAGCCCGGGACAGGCTAGGGAGACCCAGTACTTC.

By share of the sample, this clone is large. The chain has TRBV11-3 and TRBJ2-3; D may be TRBD1 (6 bases). Trimming cost V 5 bases and J 0 bases, with 18 bases left between them. This CDR3 region has 17 residues. Germline values: CDR1 SGHNT, CDR2 YENEEA. The CDR3 sequence is CASSPKTGTLSTDTQYF. The CDR3 DNA sequence: TGTGCCAGCAGCCCAAAAACCGGGACACTTAGCACAGATACGCAGTATTTT.

In its sample, this clone was seen a few times. The chain is built from TRBV19 and TRBJ1-3; 7 nucleotides match TRBD1. Germline V lookup: CDR1 LNHDA, CDR2 SQIVND (reference sequence). This CDR3 has 15 residues. V was pared by 3 bases and J by 4 bases, with 6 bases of the junction left unmatched. The CDR3 nucleotides read TGTGCCAGTAGTATCGACAGGGCCGGCGGAAACACCATATATTTT. Translated: CASSIDRAGGNTIYF.

The V and J genes are TRBV6-8 and TRBJ2-1, with 7 bases matching TRBD1. With 4 bases clipped from V and 6 bases from J, the junction kept 9 bases outside the gene matches. Germline CDR1 and CDR2: MNHGY and SAAAGT. The CDR3 sequence is 15 residues long. The CDR3 region has the DNA TGTGCCAGCAGTTGGGGCATCTCAGGGGGCAATGAGCAGTTCTTC. It translates to CASSWGISGGNEQFF.

Of note for this clone: Mismatch with germline at one junction end may stem from a read error. The rearrangement uses TRBV9 and TRBJ2-3; 9 bases map to TRBD2. There are 15 residues in the CDR3. CDR1 and CDR2 from the germline V gene are SGDLS and YYNGEE. CDR3: CASIASGVYTDMQYF. As DNA, the CDR3 is TGTGCCAGCATAGCTAGCGGGGTCTACACAGATATGCAGTATTTT.

V gene TRBV19 combines with J gene TRBJ1-3; D ambiguous. Trimming pared 3 bases from V and 0 bases from J, leaving 9 bases between. The CDR3 contains 15 residues. CDR1 LNHDA and CDR2 SQIVND come from the germline V gene (reference sequence). Here the CDR3 reads CASSIDGRSGNTIYF. CDR3 bases: TGTGCCAGTAGTATCGATGGGCGCTCTGGAAACACCATATATTTT.

V gene TRBV14 combines with J gene TRBJ2-1, with TRBD1 matching 10 bases. Looked up from germline, CDR1 is SGHDN and CDR2 is FVKESK. CDR3 length equals 14 residues. V was pared by 4 bases and J by 7 bases, with 4 bases of the junction left unmatched. The CDR3 DNA is TGTGCCAGCAGCCCGGGACAGGGGATAAATGAGCAGTTCTTC. This gives the protein CASSPGQGINEQFF.

The chain links TRBV6-8 to TRBJ2-7; 13 bases align to TRBD2. The germline V gene has CDR1 MNHGY and CDR2 SAAAGT. CDR3 size: 16 residues. V trimming: 6 bases; J trimming: 7 bases; junction bases outside the gene matches: 12. This CDR3 reads CASRRTSGSELGEQYF. CDR3 bases: TGTGCCAGCAGGAGGACTAGCGGGAGCGAGTTGGGGGAGCAGTACTTC.

The genes are TRBV28 and TRBJ1-1; 8 nucleotides match TRBD1. V was pared by 7 bases and J by 4 bases, with 2 bases of the junction left unmatched. The V gene's germline CDR1 is MDHEN and CDR2 SYDVKM. CDR3 size: 12 residues. CDR3 loop: CASNTGGTEAFF. The CDR3 nucleotides are TGTGCCAGCAACACAGGGGGCACTGAAGCTTTCTTT.

There are a few counts of this clone. The chain employs TRBV2 and TRBJ2-5; the match to TRBD1 covers 8 bases. Germline-derived CDR1 and CDR2 are SNHLY and FYNNEI. Trimming took 10 bases from V and 2 from J; bases not matched to a gene: 6. The CDR3 is made up of 13 amino acids. The DNA of the CDR3 is TGTGCCACCGAGAGGGACAGGCAAGAGACCCAGTACTTC. Residues: CATERDRQETQYF.

On this clone itself: The junction does not match germline at one end; this may be a read error. V and J are TRBV14 and TRBJ1-1; no clear D gene. Germline lookup yields CDR1 SGHDN and CDR2 FVKESK. There are 13 residues in the CDR3. The DNA for the CDR3 is TGTACCAGCAGCCAAGCAGGCAGCACTGAAGCTTTCTTT. Translated: CTSSQAGSTEAFF.

This clone has a handful of counts. The chain recombines TRBV18 with TRBJ2-3, with TRBD1 matching over 10 bases. J gave up 4 bases and V 2 bases, and 12 bases lay outside the gene matches. Per the germline V gene, CDR1 is KGHSH and CDR2 is LQKENI. This CDR3 has 18 amino acids. The CDR3 DNA reads as TGTGCCAGCTCACCAAAATTGGAGACCGGGACAGGGGCAGATACGCAGTATTTT. Its translation: CASSPKLETGTGADTQYF.

This chain uses TRBV14 with TRBJ1-1; tentatively, D is TRBD1 (6 bases). The CDR3 has 18 residues. Germline V CDR1 and CDR2: SGHDN, FVKESK. Trimming stripped 4 bases from V and 4 bases from J, with 25 bases between. The CDR3 sequence is CASSPYKEDGGQGTEAFF. The CDR3 region has the DNA TGTGCCAGCAGCCCTTACAAGGAGGACGGGGGGCAGGGCACTGAAGCTTTCTTT.

This clone has only a few counts. The genes are TRBV1 and TRBJ2-1; TRBD2 was called by the table and not checked on the DNA. TRBV1 is a pseudogene segment. The CDR3 runs 16 residues. CDR3 loop: CASSQDEGSQYNEQFF. The CDR3 DNA is TGCGCCAGCAGCCAAGACGAAGGTAGCCAGTACAATGAGCAGTTCTTC.

The chain uses TRBV6-8 and TRBJ2-5; a possible D gene is TRBD1 (6 bases). V lost 6 bases, J lost 3 bases, and 8 bases lay in between. The germline V gene has CDR1 MNHGY and CDR2 SAAAGT. This CDR3 has 12 amino acids. DNA of the CDR3: TGTGCCAGCAGGAACAGGGAAGAGACCCAGTACTTC. This gives the protein CASRNREETQYF.

This clone turned up a few times. V and J are TRBV2 and TRBJ2-7, with D possibly being TRBD2 (5 bases). With 7 bases removed from V and 3 bases from J, the gap between germline ends came to 13 bases. CDR3 length: 13 residues. CDR1 and CDR2 (germline): SNHLY, FYNNEI. In DNA form, the CDR3 reads TGTGCCAGCATCTTTGGACTCCTCTACGAGCAGTACTTC. Translated, it gives CASIFGLLYEQYF.

By sample fraction, this clone is large (0.1 to 1%). The gene calls are TRBV4-1 and TRBJ2-3; 8 nucleotides match TRBD2. The germline gives CDR1 MGHRA, CDR2 YSYEKL. This CDR3 contains 15 residues. Germline trimming cut 3 bases from V and 6 bases from J; bases unmatched to any gene: 8. The CDR3: CASSHRTSSKDTQYF. The CDR3 DNA sequence: TGCGCCAGCAGCCACAGGACTAGCTCGAAGGATACGCAGTATTTT.

This clone came up a few times. The CDR3 coding sequence is TGTGCCAGCAGCGCCTCAGGGGGACGGGCGAATGAAAAACTGTTTTTT. Translating it yields CASSASGGRANEKLFF. The J gene is TRBJ1-4, the V gene TRBV9, with 7 bases identical to TRBD1. CDR1 is SGDLS and CDR2 is YYNGEE in the germline V gene. This CDR3 region has 16 residues. Germline trimming cut 3 bases from V and 5 bases from J; bases unmatched to any gene: 10.

This clone was seen a single time. The CDR3: CSVFGQGASGEQFF. The CDR3, as DNA: TGCAGCGTTTTCGGACAGGGGGCATCGGGTGAGCAGTTCTTC. The V gene is TRBV29-1, the J gene TRBJ2-1; 11 nucleotides align to TRBD1. Germline V gene sequence: CDR1 SQVTM, CDR2 ANQGSEA. The CDR3 length is 14 residues. Trimming took 5 bases from V and 9 from J; bases not matched to a gene: 9.

The chain is built from TRBV14 and TRBJ2-7; TRBD2 aligns across 7 bases. Germline trimming cut 1 base from V and 7 bases from J; bases unmatched to any gene: 10. The CDR3 is made up of 15 amino acids. Germline V gene sequence: CDR1 SGHDN, CDR2 FVKESK. CDR3 sequence reads: CASSQGSAGAIEQYF. The CDR3 DNA reads as TGTGCCAGCAGCCAAGGTTCGGCGGGAGCGATTGAGCAGTACTTC.

CDR3 in amino acids: CASSYQGRSYEQYF. The CDR3 bases are TGTGCCAGCAGTTACCAGGGAAGGAGCTACGAGCAGTACTTC. This sequence joins TRBV6-8 and TRBJ2-7; a possible D gene is TRBD1 (5 bases). Trimming left V 2 bases short and J 3 bases short, with 11 bases between. CDR1 is MNHGY, CDR2 SAAAGT, per germline. The CDR3 has 14 amino acids.